Below, 27 T cell receptor beta chains from the same sample are listed, as sequenced in a study of read filtering for tumor transcriptome and immune sequencing. This library used about 400 ng RNA and molecular barcoded adaptors spanning alpha/delta and beta/gamma chains. Each CDR3 protein is one row after TCRdb ran MiXCR on the reads. The sample has roughly 130,000 distinct CDR3 sequences, under 15% seen once. The sample comprised a population of CD138-negative cells sorted from bone marrow. Receptors were obtained from a donor over 35 with multiple myeloma.

This clonotype was recorded many times. The chain combines TRBV3-1 with TRBJ2-1; D is ambiguous. The ends were cut back, 4 bases at V and 2 bases at J, with 12 bases in the middle. The CDR3 has 15 residues. Germline CDR1 reads LGHDT; CDR2 reads YNNKEL (reference sequence). CDR3 in amino acids: CASSPARTAYNEQFF. In DNA form, the CDR3 reads TGTGCCAGCAGCCCCGCGAGGACGGCCTACAATGAGCAGTTCTTC.

A remark on this clonotype: A clone one base away is much larger, so this may be a read error. The rearrangement uses TRBV10-2 and TRBJ2-1; 13 bases align to TRBD2. The CDR3 has 16 amino acids. With 3 bases clipped from V and 9 bases from J, the junction kept 8 bases outside the gene matches. Germline values: CDR1 WSHSY, CDR2 SAAADI. CDR3 sequence reads: CASSDKGTSGTAEQFF. The CDR3 DNA reads as TGCGCCAGCAGTGATAAGGGGACTAGCGGGACGGCTGAGCAGTTCTTC.

In regard to this clonotype: This may come from a read error, since a much larger clone is one base off. This rearrangement joins TRBV6-1 to TRBJ1-4; 8 positions match TRBD1. The CDR3 loop spans 13 amino acids. CDR1 is MNHNS, CDR2 SASEGT, per germline. The CDR3 protein is CTSSGDRGEKLFF. The CDR3 bases are TGTACCAGCAGCGGCGACAGGGGAGAAAAACTGTTTTTT.

This clonotype came up many times. This sequence joins TRBV7-8 and TRBJ1-1, with D uncertain. Germline V CDR1 and CDR2: SGHVS, FQNEAQ. Trimming cost V 0 bases and J 0 bases, with 11 bases left between them. CDR3 size: 16 residues. The DNA for the CDR3 is TGTGCCAGCAGCTTAGCGCCGTCCAGATTGAACACTGAAGCTTTCTTT. This gives the protein CASSLAPSRLNTEAFF. The full variable domain, with the rest looked up from reference TRBV7-8 and TRBJ1-1, is GAGVSQSPRYKVAKRGQDVALRCDPISGHVSLFWYQQALGQGPEFLTYFQNEAQLDKSGLPSDRFFAERPEGSVSTLKIQRTQQEDSAVYLCASSLAPSRLNTEAFFGQGTRLTVV.

In its sample, this clonotype was seen many times. The J gene is TRBJ1-5, the V gene TRBV12-3 or TRBV12-4, with D possibly TRBD1 on 5 matching bases. This CDR3 region has 14 residues. V gave up 2 bases and J gave up 4 bases, with 9 bases separating them. The CDR3 DNA reads as TGTGCCAGCAGTTTATGGGGGAGGAATCAGCCCCAGCATTTT. This encodes CASSLWGRNQPQHF.

This clonotype was recorded many times. This chain joins TRBV11-2 and TRBJ1-1; D might be TRBD1 (5 bases). Germline lookup yields CDR1 SGHAT and CDR2 FQNNGV. The CDR3 length is 14 residues. Trimming left V 3 bases short and J 0 bases short, with 8 bases between. As DNA, the CDR3 is TGTGCCAGCAGCTTCCAGGGTATGAACACTGAAGCTTTCTTT. It encodes CASSFQGMNTEAFF.

This clonotype showed up just a few times. This sequence joins TRBV13 and TRBJ2-2, with D possibly TRBD1 on 6 matching bases. The CDR3 has 13 residues. V lost 5 bases and J lost 4, with 8 bases in between. CDR1 is PRHDT, CDR2 FYEKMQ, per germline (reference sequence). The CDR3: CASSNRATGELFF. In DNA form, the CDR3 reads TGTGCCAGCAGCAACAGGGCCACCGGGGAGCTGTTTTTT.

This clonotype was counted only a few times. The chain combines TRBV12-5 with TRBJ2-3; D gene ambiguous. V was clipped by 7 bases and J by 1 base, with 12 bases between them. Germline lookup yields CDR1 LGHNT and CDR2 FRNRAP. The CDR3 spans 14 residues. CDR3 protein: CASALGSRTDTQYF. The CDR3 DNA reads TGTGCTAGTGCTTTAGGCTCCCGCACAGATACGCAGTATTTT.

This clonotype showed up many times. V gene TRBV5-1 combines with J gene TRBJ2-2; 7 nucleotides match TRBD2. The germline V gene encodes CDR1 SGHRS and CDR2 YFSETQ. The length of the CDR3 is 14 residues. V was pared by 4 bases and J by 7 bases, with 7 bases of the junction left unmatched. The CDR3: CASSGAGEYGELFF. CDR3 coding DNA: TGCGCCAGCAGCGGTGCGGGGGAATACGGGGAGCTGTTTTTT.

Many counts were recorded for this clonotype. The chain joins TRBV7-9 to TRBJ2-1, with 7 bases fitting TRBD2. V lost 1 base, J lost 7 bases, and 13 bases stayed unmatched. From germline, CDR1 is SEHNR and CDR2 FQNEAQ (reference sequence). The CDR3 length is 17 residues. The CDR3 coding sequence is TGTGCCAGCAGCTTAGAGCGCTTCCGGCGGGAGTATAATGAGCAGTTCTTC. This translates into CASSLERFRREYNEQFF.

For this clonotype: One end of the junction does not line up with germline, which may come from a read error. This sequence joins TRBV5-1 and TRBJ1-2, with D tentatively TRBD1 (5 bases). The CDR3 runs to 16 residues. Germline assignment: CDR1 SGHRS and CDR2 YFSETQ. The CDR3 coding sequence is TGTGCCAGCAGCCTGGCGTCGGTTCAGGGATACTATGGCTACACCTTC. Its translation is CASSLASVQGYYGYTF.

This clonotype was seen repeatedly, ten times or more. The chain joins TRBV11-1 to TRBJ2-1; 9 bases line up with TRBD2. Germline loops: CDR1 SGHAT, CDR2 FQDESV (reference sequence). CDR3 length: 16 residues. Trimming removed 4 bases from V and 7 bases from J; junction bases left unmatched: 11. The CDR3 sequence is CASSSQTGTSRNEQFF. CDR3 DNA sequence: TGTGCCAGCAGCTCCCAGACCGGGACTAGCAGGAATGAGCAGTTCTTC.

This clonotype showed up just a few times. A single base separates this from a much larger clone, so it may be a read error. The chain is built from TRBV6-1 and TRBJ1-1; weak D call: TRBD1 (5 bases). Germline lookup yields CDR1 MNHNS and CDR2 SASEGT. The CDR3 totals 14 residues. The CDR3 region is CASSPPGALTEALF. CDR3 DNA sequence: TGTGCCAGCAGCCCCCCTGGGGCCCTCACTGAAGCTCTCTTT.

At least ten counts were recorded for this clonotype. This rearrangement joins TRBV28 to TRBJ1-1; TRBD1 matches at 9 bases. J was trimmed by 4 bases and V by 5 bases; bases with no gene match: 8. CDR1 and CDR2 (germline): MDHEN, SYDVKM. The CDR3 is 15 residues long. CDR3 DNA sequence: TGTGCCAGCAGTCCCGGGACAGGGAGGACCACTGAAGCTTTCTTT. As protein: CASSPGTGRTTEAFF.

The chain is built from TRBV6-1 and TRBJ1-2, with 9 positions matching TRBD1. V was pared by 4 bases and J by 5 bases, with 8 bases of the junction left unmatched. The CDR3 runs 15 residues. The V gene's germline CDR1 is MNHNS and CDR2 SASEGT. CDR3 amino acids: CASSVGQGARYGYTF. CDR3 DNA sequence: TGTGCCAGCAGTGTGGGACAGGGTGCGAGGTATGGCTACACCTTC.

This clonotype was counted at least ten times. The chain is built from TRBV5-1 and TRBJ1-5; D remains unclear. The germline V gene encodes CDR1 SGHRS and CDR2 YFSETQ. The CDR3 covers 15 residues. V was shortened by 0 bases and J by 7 bases, with 14 bases between the two germline ends. In nucleotides, the CDR3 is TGCGCCAGCAGCTTGGCCGGGTCGAACGGGCAGCCCCAGCATTTT. Translating it yields CASSLAGSNGQPQHF. Full variable domain (rest looked up from reference TRBV5-1 and TRBJ1-5): KAGVTQTPRYLIKTRGQQVTLSCSPISGHRSVSWYQQTPGQGLQFLFEYFSETQRNKGNFPGRFSGRQFSNSRSEMNVSTLELGDSALYLCASSLAGSNGQPQHFGDGTRLSIL.

As regards this clonotype: This sequence may be a read error, since a much larger clone differs from it by one base. The V and J genes are TRBV7-3 and TRBJ2-1; D unresolved. Germline assignment: CDR1 SGHTA and CDR2 FQGTGA. This CDR3 is 15 amino acids long. The chain's CDR3 is CASSLGSETYNERFF. The CDR3, as DNA: TGTGCCAGCAGCTTAGGAAGCGAGACCTACAATGAGCGGTTCTTC.

This clonotype was picked up many times. This chain connects TRBV9 to TRBJ2-5; 10 bases line up with TRBD1. The CDR3 has 17 residues. The V gene end was trimmed by 0 bases and the J gene end by 1 base; junction bases not matched to a gene: 6. CDR1 is SGDLS and CDR2 is YYNGEE in the germline V gene. The CDR3 nucleotides are TGTGCCAGCAGCGTAGGAGTTAGGGACAGGGGCCAAGAGACCCAGTACTTC. Protein: CASSVGVRDRGQETQYF.

This clonotype was recorded many times. This chain connects TRBV6-1 to TRBJ2-1, with D tentatively TRBD2 (5 bases). The CDR3 length is 15 residues. CDR1 and CDR2 from the germline V gene are MNHNS and SASEGT. V gave up 7 bases and J gave up 0 bases, with 13 bases separating them. CDR3 bases: TGTGCCAGCATCGAGGGCCAGAGCTCCTACAATGAGCAGTTCTTC. Translating gives CASIEGQSSYNEQFF.

This clonotype was observed once. A read error is possible here, since a much larger clone lies one base away. The chain links TRBV29-1 to TRBJ2-2, with TRBD1 identical over 7 bases. Losses at the gene ends were 8 bases for V and 4 bases for J; bases not matched to a gene: 7. CDR1 is SQVTM and CDR2 is ANQGSEA in the germline V gene. This CDR3 spans 13 amino acids. CDR3 in amino acids: CSPGTASTGELFF. Written as DNA, the CDR3 is TGCAGCCCCGGGACAGCTAGCACCGGGGAGCTGTTTTTT.

At least ten counts were recorded for this clonotype. V usage is TRBV6-2 or TRBV6-3 and J usage is TRBJ1-2; D uncertain. The CDR3 extends over 14 amino acids. Trimming shortened V by 4 bases and J by 4 bases, and 13 bases separated the two germline ends. Germline CDR1 is MNHEY and CDR2 is SVGEGT. The CDR3 DNA reads TGTGCCAGCAGTTCCAACGGAGGGCTCTATGGCTACACCTTC. Translated, it gives CASSSNGGLYGYTF.

The gene calls are TRBV6-6 and TRBJ1-5; no reliable D call. Germline assignment: CDR1 MNHNY and CDR2 SVGAGI (reference sequence). The CDR3 length is 13 residues. Trimming took off 7 bases at V and 5 bases at J, with 12 bases between the two ends. This CDR3 is CASIRGAHQPQHF. CDR3 DNA sequence: TGTGCCAGCATCCGGGGAGCCCATCAGCCCCAGCATTTT.

This clonotype was seen repeatedly, ten times or more. The V call is TRBV10-3, the J call TRBJ1-6, with 11 positions matching TRBD1. Germline assignment: CDR1 ENHRY and CDR2 SYGVKD. J was trimmed by 7 bases and V by 0 bases; bases with no gene match: 5. The CDR3 is 17 residues long. The CDR3 sequence: CAISESGTGGANSPLHF. For the CDR3, the DNA is TGTGCCATCAGTGAGTCGGGGACAGGGGGTGCGAATTCACCCCTCCACTTT.

On this clonotype itself: This may come from a read error, since a much larger clone is one base off. This chain joins TRBV6-5 and TRBJ1-2, with 7 bases identical to TRBD1. V gave up 10 bases and J gave up 3 bases; unmatched junction bases: 14. Germline CDR1 and CDR2: MNHEY and SVGAGI. CDR3 length: 15 amino acids. CDR3 sequence (DNA): TGTGCCACCCGACGGTGGGAGGGGGCTGACTATGGCTACACCTTC. It encodes CATRRWEGADYGYTF.

This clonotype was recorded at least ten times. The chain carries TRBV9 and TRBJ1-6; 9 bases map to TRBD1. The V gene end was trimmed by 7 bases and the J gene end by 10 bases; junction bases not matched to a gene: 6. The CDR3 totals 13 residues. Germline V lookup: CDR1 SGDLS, CDR2 YYNGEE. CDR3 in DNA: TGTGCCAGCGGGAGGACAGGGGAATCACCCCTCCACTTT. It yields the protein CASGRTGESPLHF. The full variable domain, its missing parts supplied by reference TRBV9 and TRBJ1-6, is DSGVTQTPKHLITATGQRVTLRCSPRSGDLSVYWYQQSLDQGLQFLIQYYNGEERAKGNILERFSAQQFPDLHSELNLSSLELGDSALYFCASGRTGESPLHFGNGTRLTVT.

This clonotype was picked up many times. This chain links TRBV10-3 with TRBJ2-3; 7 positions agree with TRBD2. The germline gives CDR1 ENHRY, CDR2 SYGVKD. The CDR3 has 18 amino acids. The trim removed 2 bases at V and 0 bases at J, leaving 11 bases unmatched. The CDR3 DNA reads TGTGCCATCAGTGAGACGGCTAGCGGAACCCCTAGCACAGATACGCAGTATTTT. As protein: CAISETASGTPSTDTQYF.

This clonotype was detected a few times. This chain connects TRBV20-1 to TRBJ2-2; D remains ambiguous. The CDR3 runs 15 residues. Germline CDR1 is DFQATT and CDR2 is SNEGSKA (reference sequence). Trimming took off 5 bases at V and 1 base at J, with 14 bases between the two ends. The CDR3 DNA is TGCAGTGCTCCGAGCATGGTGGGGAACACCGGGGAGCTGTTTTTT. It translates to CSAPSMVGNTGELFF.